These T cell receptor beta chains were read from a single sample in a study of T cells after yellow fever vaccination. TCRdb itself ran the 5' RACE reads through MiXCR, one entry per CDR3 protein. Altogether some 250,000 distinct CDR3 sequences are present, 6.9% being singletons, with the ten largest covering 0.85%. The source was CD4+ T cells sorted from PBMCs, collected 15 days after the yellow fever booster vaccination. Every receptor here comes from a man aged 25 to 40 who received the YFV17D yellow fever vaccine. CDR3s leave out the opening cysteine and the closing phenylalanine or tryptophan. A D gene is named only where the DNA matches it firmly. Expanded clones are given a class, and other clones once, few, many or no size at all.

clone size	J gene	V gene	D gene	CDR3 protein
-	TRBJ1-1	TRBV7-2	-	ASSLMGASDTEAF
many	TRBJ2-1	TRBV11-2	-	ASSLDSALSYNEQF
-	TRBJ1-5	TRBV20-1	-	SARVDGDHPQH
-	TRBJ2-1	TRBV7-9	-	ASSDSDIRVNEQF
many	TRBJ1-4	TRBV29-1	-	SVRFGGTNEKLF
-	TRBJ1-1	TRBV14	-	ASSHVGFGNTEAF
many	TRBJ2-1	TRBV20-1	-	SARDLRDGKGGNEQF
many	TRBJ2-5	TRBV5-6	-	ASSLGRGETQY
few	TRBJ2-1	TRBV5-1	TRBD2	ASSYPGLAGVNEQF
few	TRBJ2-7	TRBV12-3/TRBV12-4	-	ASSDGTLTYEQY
-	TRBJ1-1	TRBV3-1	-	ASSHTGRTEAF
-	TRBJ2-6	TRBV4-3	-	ASGEEVSGANVLT
-	TRBJ2-3	TRBV4-2	TRBD2	ASSQVGREADTQY
few	TRBJ2-5	TRBV19	-	ASGVPSKETQY
many	TRBJ2-6	TRBV5-1	TRBD1	ASSPTGIGANVLT
few	TRBJ2-3	TRBV30	-	AWSGAANTQY
few	TRBJ1-3	TRBV4-2	-	ASKPAGVRAGNTIY
-	TRBJ2-3	TRBV12-3/TRBV12-4	-	ASYERGRDTQY
few	TRBJ1-2	TRBV12-3/TRBV12-4	-	ASSTGPPYGYT
few	TRBJ1-2	TRBV20-1	-	SASLGRADGYT
few	TRBJ2-7	TRBV7-2	-	ASSLGGPYEQY
few	TRBJ2-2	TRBV5-1	-	ASRSGAGELF